The 14 T cell receptor beta chains in this list originate from one sample, sequenced in a study of blood T cell repertoires in COVID-19. Only in-frame clones appear in the TCRdb table, and some are missing; sequencing was by immunoSEQ multiplex PCR. Of over 80,000 clones listed, 90% to 95% are singletons. Sequences were obtained from peripheral blood. The receptors shown here come from a human donor with active COVID-19. The donor label of this sample is uncertain.

The chain has TRBV25-1 and TRBJ1-2; D ambiguous. This CDR3 contains 12 residues. Germline values: CDR1 MGHDK, CDR2 SYGVNS. Trimming removed 4 bases from V and 4 bases from J, with 7 bases in between. The CDR3 loop is CASSGPGYGYTF. For the CDR3, the DNA is TGTGCCAGCAGTGGGCCAGGCTATGGCTACACCTTC.

As for this clone: Compared with germline, one end of the junction differs, possibly owing to a read error. This rearrangement joins TRBV7-7 to TRBJ2-2; 10 bases map to TRBD2. Looked up from germline, CDR1 is SSHAT and CDR2 is FNYEAQ (reference sequence). CDR3 length: 17 residues. The chain's CDR3 is CASSLSSGGPGTGELFF. Written as DNA, the CDR3 is TGTGCTAGCAGCCTCTCTAGCGGGGGCCCCGGCACCGGGGAGCTGTTTTTT.

The chain combines TRBV6-5 with TRBJ1-5; 7 bases map to TRBD1. V lost 6 bases to trimming and J lost 7 bases; unmatched junction nucleotides: 9. This CDR3 is 14 amino acids long. Looked up from germline, CDR1 is MNHEY and CDR2 is SVGAGI. The CDR3 nucleotides read TGTGCCAGCAGACCTACAGGGGCGGGGCAGCCCCAGCATTTT. This codes for CASRPTGAGQPQHF.

This chain joins TRBV25-1 and TRBJ1-1; unclear D gene. The germline V gene has CDR1 MGHDK and CDR2 SYGVNS. V dropped 6 bases and J dropped 4 bases, with 6 bases sitting between them. The CDR3 has 11 residues. CDR3 sequence reads: CASRRATEAFF. CDR3 DNA sequence: TGTGCCAGCAGGCGTGCCACTGAAGCTTTCTTT.

The rearrangement uses TRBV10-2 and TRBJ2-7, with 11 positions matching TRBD1. After removal of 1 base from V and 5 bases from J, the junction contained 13 bases not matched to a gene. This CDR3 comprises 18 residues. Per the germline V gene, CDR1 is WSHSY and CDR2 is SAAADI. CDR3 in DNA: TGCGCCAGCAGTGAGTTGCAAAGCCGGGACAGGGGGATCCACGAGCAGTACTTC. This codes for CASSELQSRDRGIHEQYF.

The rearrangement joins TRBV12-3 or TRBV12-4 to TRBJ1-2, with TRBD1 as a possible D gene (5 bases). The V gene lost 6 bases and the J gene lost 2 bases, with 10 bases spanning the gap. This CDR3 has 13 amino acids. CDR3 nucleotides: TGTGCCAGCAGCCCATACAGGAACTATGGCTACACCTTC. It codes for CASSPYRNYGYTF.

This sequence joins TRBV12-3 or TRBV12-4 and TRBJ1-6; no clear D. The CDR3 length is 13 residues. Deletions cut 3 bases from V and 11 bases from J, with 11 bases between. The chain's CDR3 is CASSFEVTTPLHF. The DNA for the CDR3 is TGTGCCAGCAGTTTTGAGGTTACCACACCCCTCCACTTT.

This clone was seen a single time. The J gene is TRBJ2-3, the V gene TRBV14; 10 nucleotides line up with TRBD1. The germline V gene has CDR1 SGHDN and CDR2 FVKESK. After removal of 4 bases from V and 4 bases from J, the junction contained 8 bases not matched to a gene. The CDR3 length is 16 residues. The CDR3 DNA reads TGTGCCAGCAGCCCCTTGGGACAGGGGCAAGCAGATACGCAGTATTTT. This translates into CASSPLGQGQADTQYF.

V and J are TRBV9 and TRBJ2-7, with 9 bases matching TRBD1. The CDR3 contains 15 residues. V lost 4 bases and J lost 4; bases outside the gene matches: 9. CDR1 SGDLS and CDR2 YYNGEE come from the germline V gene. DNA for the CDR3: TGTGCCAGCAGCCGAACCGGGACAGGGCATTACGAGCAGTACTTC. Protein product: CASSRTGTGHYEQYF.

The chain employs TRBV7-9 and TRBJ2-5; D possibly corresponds to TRBD1 (6 bases). The germline CDR1 and CDR2 sequences are SEHNR and FQNEAQ (reference sequence). The length of the CDR3 is 14 residues. V was pared by 4 bases and J by 2 bases, with 11 bases between. DNA for the CDR3: TGTGCCAGCAGCTCCGGGACACCTCAAGAGACCCAGTACTTC. Translating it yields CASSSGTPQETQYF.

The chain is built from TRBV7-9 and TRBJ2-7; possibly TRBD1 for D (6 bases). The ends were cut back, 0 bases at V and 5 bases at J, with 20 bases in the middle. The CDR3 has 17 amino acids. Per germline, CDR1 SEHNR and CDR2 FQNEAQ (reference sequence). CDR3 in amino acids: CASSLAIPGQEKDEQYF. The CDR3 region has the DNA TGTGCCAGCAGCTTAGCGATACCGGGACAAGAAAAGGACGAGCAGTACTTC.

The V and J genes are TRBV18 and TRBJ1-5; weak D call: TRBD1 (6 bases). Trimming stripped 0 bases from V and 6 bases from J, with 12 bases between. The CDR3 covers 15 residues. Germline assignment: CDR1 KGHSH and CDR2 LQKENI. The CDR3 DNA reads as TGTGCCAGCTCACCACCGGGGGAGGGGGGTCAGCCCCAGCATTTT. Translated, it gives CASSPPGEGGQPQHF.

The chain has TRBV11-2 and TRBJ2-1, with 9 bases identical to TRBD2. Germline lookup yields CDR1 SGHAT and CDR2 FQNNGV. The CDR3 spans 15 residues. The trim removed 0 bases at V and 8 bases at J, leaving 5 bases unmatched. The CDR3 DNA follows: TGTGCCAGCAGCTTAGAAGGCGCGGGAGGGGATGAGCAGTTCTTC. It translates to CASSLEGAGGDEQFF.

V gene TRBV18 combines with J gene TRBJ2-1, with TRBD1 matching 10 bases. The CDR3 covers 15 residues. V gave up 6 bases and J gave up 10 bases; unmatched junction bases: 12. Germline CDR1 KGHSH, CDR2 LQKENI. CDR3 sequence reads: CASSPGTGELREQFF. The CDR3 bases are TGTGCCAGCTCCCCCGGGACAGGGGAGTTAAGAGAGCAGTTCTTC.